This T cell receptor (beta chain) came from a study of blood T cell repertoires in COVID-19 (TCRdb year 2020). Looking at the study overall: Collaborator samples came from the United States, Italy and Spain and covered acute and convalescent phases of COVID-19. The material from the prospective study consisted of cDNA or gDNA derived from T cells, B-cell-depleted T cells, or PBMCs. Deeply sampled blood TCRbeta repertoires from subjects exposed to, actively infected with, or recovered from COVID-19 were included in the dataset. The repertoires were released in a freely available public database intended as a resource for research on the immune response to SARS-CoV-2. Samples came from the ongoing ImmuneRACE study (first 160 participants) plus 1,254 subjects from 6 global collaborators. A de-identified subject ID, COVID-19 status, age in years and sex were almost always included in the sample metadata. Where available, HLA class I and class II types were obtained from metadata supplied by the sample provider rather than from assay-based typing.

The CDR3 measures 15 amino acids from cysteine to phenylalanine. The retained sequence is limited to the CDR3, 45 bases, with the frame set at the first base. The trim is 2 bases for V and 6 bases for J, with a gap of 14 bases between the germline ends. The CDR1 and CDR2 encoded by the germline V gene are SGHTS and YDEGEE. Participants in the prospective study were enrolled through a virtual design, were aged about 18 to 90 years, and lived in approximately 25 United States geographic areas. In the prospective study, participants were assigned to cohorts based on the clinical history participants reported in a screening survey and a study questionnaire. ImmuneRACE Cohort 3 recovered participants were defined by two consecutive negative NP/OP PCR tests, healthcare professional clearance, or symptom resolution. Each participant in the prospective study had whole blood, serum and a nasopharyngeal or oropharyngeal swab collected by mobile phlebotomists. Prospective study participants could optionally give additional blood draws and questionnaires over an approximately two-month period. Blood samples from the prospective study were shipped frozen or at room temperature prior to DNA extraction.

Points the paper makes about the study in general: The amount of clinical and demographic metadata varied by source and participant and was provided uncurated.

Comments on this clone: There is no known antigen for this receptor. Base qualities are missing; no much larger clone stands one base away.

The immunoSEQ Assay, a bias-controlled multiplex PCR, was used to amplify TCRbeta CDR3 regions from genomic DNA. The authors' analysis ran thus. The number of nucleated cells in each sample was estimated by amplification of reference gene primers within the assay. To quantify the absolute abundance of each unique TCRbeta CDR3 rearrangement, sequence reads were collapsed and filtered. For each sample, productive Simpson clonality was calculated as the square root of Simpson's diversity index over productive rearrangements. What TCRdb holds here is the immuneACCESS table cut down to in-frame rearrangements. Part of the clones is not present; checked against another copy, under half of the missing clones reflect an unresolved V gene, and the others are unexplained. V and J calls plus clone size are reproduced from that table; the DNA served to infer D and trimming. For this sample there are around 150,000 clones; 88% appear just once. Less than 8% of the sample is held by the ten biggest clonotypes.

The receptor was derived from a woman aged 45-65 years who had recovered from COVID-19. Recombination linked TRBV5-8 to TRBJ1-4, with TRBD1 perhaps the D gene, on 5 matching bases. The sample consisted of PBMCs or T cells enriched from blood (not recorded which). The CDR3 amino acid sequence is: CASSFPGNTDEKLFF. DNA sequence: TGTGCCAGCAGCTTCCCAGGGAATACCGATGAAAAACTGTTTTTT.